This T cell receptor (beta chain) was recorded in a study of blood T cell repertoires in COVID-19. TCRdb's table, derived via immunoSEQ multiplex PCR, lists solely in-frame clones and lacks some. The sample has 150,000 to 200,000 clones, over 80% seen once. The CDR3 runs to 16 residues. Losses at the gene ends were 1 base for V and 3 bases for J; bases not matched to a gene: 5. Germline CDR1 SGHNT, CDR2 YYREEE (reference sequence). The TCR originated in a woman aged 55-70 years with acute or convalescent COVID-19. Material for sequencing was peripheral blood. The chain couples TRBV5-4 to TRBJ2-2, with 8 nucleotides matching TRBD2. The CDR3 spells CASSLPGGTHTGELFF. In DNA form, the CDR3 reads TGTGCCAGCAGCTTGCCGGGGGGGACCCACACCGGGGAGCTGTTTTTT. Complete variable domain (other parts from reference TRBV5-4 and TRBJ2-2): ETGVTQSPTHLIKTRGQQVTLRCSSQSGHNTVSWYQQALGQGPQFIFQYYREEENGRGNFPPRFSGLQFPNYSSELNVNALELDDSALYLCASSLPGGTHTGELFFGEGSRLTVL.